This T cell receptor beta chain is from a study of blood T cell repertoires in COVID-19. Clones were read by immunoSEQ multiplex PCR, and TCRdb kept only the in-frame ones, dropping some. The sample carries roughly 90,000 clones, approximately 87% recorded once. This CDR3 region has 16 residues. The V segment lost 0 bases and the J segment 0 bases; nucleotides outside the gene matches: 5. The germline CDR1 and CDR2 sequences are KGHSH and LQKENI. This clone occurred once. This chain links TRBV18 with TRBJ2-7; TRBD1 agrees at 7 bases. The sequenced material came from peripheral blood. The sequence was collected from a human donor with active COVID-19. The donor label of this sample is uncertain. The CDR3 protein is CASSPPARGSSYEQYF. CDR3 nucleotide sequence: TGTGCCAGCTCACCACCCGCCAGGGGGAGCTCCTACGAGCAGTACTTC.